This record looks at one T cell receptor beta chain sequence and its context. This specimen belongs to a study of shared clonotypes between healthy human individuals. Germline CDR1 reads SNHLY; CDR2 reads FYNNEI. The CDR3 totals 15 residues. V was pared by 6 bases and J by 5 bases, with 19 bases between. All the donors were Caucasian adults who lived in Nashville, Tennessee. Assay: immunoSEQ multiplex PCR; the TCRdb copy retains only in-frame clones and omits some. The sample includes over 95,000 clones, around two thirds of them seen just once. The specimen was memory CD8+ T cells sorted from blood. Subset specified: CD45RO+ cells pooled with CCR7-negative TemRA cells. The genes are TRBV2 and TRBJ2-5; D possibly uses TRBD1 or TRBD2 (7 bases each). This clonotype originated in a woman under 40 in good health. The CDR3 sequence is CASSRLAPGGETQYF. CDR3 nucleotide sequence: TGTGCCAGCAGCAGACTAGCCCCAGGGGGGGAGACCCAGTACTTC.